These 30 T cell receptor beta chains came from one sample sequenced in a study of blood T cell repertoires in COVID-19. The repertoire was sequenced with immunoSEQ multiplex PCR; TCRdb's copy has only in-frame clones and lacks some. The sample includes roughly 250,000 clones, 70% to 90% of them seen just once. The specimen sequenced was peripheral blood. The receptors shown here come from a woman aged 25 to 39 with COVID-19, enrolled during active disease.

This chain uses TRBV6-2 or TRBV6-3 with TRBJ2-7; the match to TRBD2 covers 10 bases. The CDR3 totals 15 residues. Unmatched junction bases numbered 5, after V lost 4 bases and J lost 2 bases. Germline V gene sequence: CDR1 MNHEY, CDR2 SVGEGT. This CDR3 is CASSSSGGAPYEQYF. The CDR3 coding sequence is TGTGCCAGCAGTTCAAGCGGGGGGGCCCCCTACGAGCAGTACTTC.

The V call is TRBV24-1, the J call TRBJ2-2; D gene unclear. V dropped 7 bases and J dropped 3 bases, with 14 bases sitting between them. This CDR3 spans 15 amino acids. Looked up from germline, CDR1 is KGHDR and CDR2 is SFDVKD. The CDR3 sequence is CATSPAVSDTGELFF. Written as DNA, the CDR3 is TGTGCCACCAGCCCGGCGGTTTCGGACACCGGGGAGCTGTTTTTT.

The chain uses TRBV6-5 and TRBJ1-1, with TRBD1 matching 8 bases. V lost 6 bases and J lost 2; bases outside the gene matches: 8. The length of the CDR3 is 15 residues. Looked up from germline, CDR1 is MNHEY and CDR2 is SVGAGI. The chain's CDR3 is CASSRGLRVNTEAFF. The CDR3 DNA sequence: TGTGCCAGCAGCAGGGGGCTGAGGGTTAACACTGAAGCTTTCTTT.

The chain has TRBV15 and TRBJ2-1, with D possibly TRBD1 on 5 matching bases. The CDR3 is made up of 16 amino acids. Looked up from germline, CDR1 is LNHNV and CDR2 is YYDKDF (reference sequence). Deletions cut 3 bases from V and 4 bases from J, with 16 bases between. As DNA, the CDR3 is TGTGCCACCAGCAGGGCAGGGTCGGAACTTTACAATGAGCAGTTCTTC. This codes for CATSRAGSELYNEQFF.

The chain joins TRBV28 to TRBJ2-2; 7 bases map to TRBD1. Germline loops: CDR1 MDHEN, CDR2 SYDVKM. J was trimmed by 1 base and V by 2 bases; bases with no gene match: 4. CDR3 length: 16 amino acids. The CDR3 DNA reads as TGTGCCAGCAGTTTAACAGGGGCCCTGAACACCGGGGAGCTGTTTTTT. Its translation: CASSLTGALNTGELFF.

The count of this clone is one. This chain connects TRBV5-1 to TRBJ2-2; D uncertain. This CDR3 comprises 14 residues. V lost 0 bases to trimming and J lost 7 bases, with 10 bases between them. The germline V gene has CDR1 SGHRS and CDR2 YFSETQ. CDR3 nucleotide sequence: TGCGCCAGCAGCTTGGCTACAAGGAGCGGGGAGCTGTTTTTT. Residues: CASSLATRSGELFF.

This rearrangement joins TRBV5-1 to TRBJ2-3; TRBD1 matches 9 bases. The J segment lost 3 bases and the V segment lost 4 bases, leaving 12 bases of the junction unmatched. The CDR3 length is 17 residues. The germline V gene has CDR1 SGHRS and CDR2 YFSETQ. CDR3 DNA: TGCGCCAGCAGCCGATCACAGGGGGCAGGGGCGACAGATACGCAGTATTTT. Amino acids: CASSRSQGAGATDTQYF.

This chain uses TRBV4-1 with TRBJ2-7, with 11 bases aligning to TRBD2. V lost 5 bases to trimming and J lost 2 bases; unmatched junction nucleotides: 5. Germline V gives CDR1 MGHRA, CDR2 YSYEKL. CDR3 length: 15 residues. This chain's CDR3 is CASSSAGLAAYEQYF. The CDR3 region has the DNA TGCGCCAGCAGCTCAGCGGGACTAGCGGCCTACGAGCAGTACTTC.

This clone was counted once. The rearrangement joins TRBV11-2 to TRBJ2-2, with a tentative D call TRBD2 (6 bases). The germline CDR1 and CDR2 sequences are SGHAT and FQNNGV. The V and J ends lost 6 bases and 1 base respectively, with 21 bases between them. This CDR3 spans 18 amino acids. The DNA of the CDR3 is TGTGCCAGCAGACCCGAGGAGACTGCGCGGGGGAACACCGGGGAGCTGTTTTTT. It encodes CASRPEETARGNTGELFF. Filled out from reference TRBV11-2 and TRBJ2-2, the complete variable domain reads EAGVAQSPRYKIIEKRQSVAFWCNPISGHATLYWYQQILGQGPKLLIQFQNNGVVDDSQLPKDRFSAERLKGVDSTLKIQPAKLEDSAVYLCASRPEETARGNTGELFFGEGSRLTVL.

The rearrangement uses TRBV29-1 and TRBJ1-4; 11 bases line up with TRBD1. CDR3 length: 16 residues. Trimming removed 7 bases from V and 0 bases from J; junction bases left unmatched: 7. Germline V gene data show CDR1 as SQVTM and CDR2 as ANQGSEA. The CDR3 spells CSARAGQGATNEKLFF. CDR3 DNA: TGCAGCGCCCGTGCGGGACAGGGGGCAACTAATGAAAAACTGTTTTTT.

In its sample, this clone was seen once. The chain employs TRBV21-1 and TRBJ1-4; TRBD1 is the table's D call, not checked against the DNA. TRBV21-1 corresponds to a pseudogene. The CDR3 contains 16 residues. CDR3 protein: CASSKLGQGVSEKLFF. CDR3 coding DNA: TGTGCCAGCAGCAAGTTGGGACAGGGAGTTAGTGAAAAACTGTTTTTT.

V gene TRBV2 combines with J gene TRBJ2-7; D unresolved. The CDR3 is made up of 16 amino acids. CDR1 is SNHLY and CDR2 is FYNNEI in the germline V gene. Trimming took 2 bases from V and 6 from J, leaving 20 bases between them. The CDR3 sequence is CASSESFRVLLVEQYF. The CDR3 DNA follows: TGTGCCAGCAGTGAAAGTTTTCGGGTTCTACTGGTCGAGCAGTACTTC.

The CDR3: CASRILGQLYGYTF. CDR3 sequence (DNA): TGTGCCAGCAGAATCTTGGGACAGCTCTATGGCTACACCTTC. The chain joins TRBV2 to TRBJ1-2, with TRBD1 matching 7 bases. Germline trimming cut 6 bases from V and 4 bases from J; bases unmatched to any gene: 8. Germline values: CDR1 SNHLY, CDR2 FYNNEI. This CDR3 has 14 amino acids. The whole variable domain, remainder taken from reference TRBV2 and TRBJ1-2, is EPEVTQTPSHQVTQMGQEVILRCVPISNHLYFYWYRQILGQKVEFLVSFYNNEISEKSEIFDDQFSVERPDGSNFTLKIRSTKLEDSAMYFCASRILGQLYGYTFGSGTRLTVV.

The V gene is TRBV6-5, the J gene TRBJ1-4; D is uncertain. The CDR3 is 14 residues long. Germline V gives CDR1 MNHEY, CDR2 SVGAGI. Between the trimmed V and J ends, which lost 4 bases and 0 bases, there was a span of 6 bases. CDR3 sequence reads: CASSLYPTNEKLFF. Here the CDR3 DNA reads TGTGCCAGCAGTTTATATCCAACTAATGAAAAACTGTTTTTT.

The chain links TRBV6-6 to TRBJ2-7; 7 bases line up with TRBD1. The J segment lost 6 bases and the V segment lost 5 bases, leaving 19 bases of the junction unmatched. CDR1 and CDR2 (germline): MNHNY, SVGAGI (reference sequence). The CDR3 has 17 residues. CDR3 region: CASSLALGTEFLPEQYF. The CDR3 region has the DNA TGTGCCAGCAGTCTTGCGCTCGGGACAGAATTCCTTCCCGAGCAGTACTTC.

The chain is built from TRBV2 and TRBJ2-3; unclear D gene. The germline CDR1 and CDR2 sequences are SNHLY and FYNNEI. V shed 6 bases and J shed 1 base, with 14 bases lying between them. The CDR3 has 15 amino acids. The CDR3 coding sequence is TGTGCCAGCAGCGCTTACCCGGGTGGCACAGATACGCAGTATTTT. This gives the protein CASSAYPGGTDTQYF.

This clone was counted a single time. This chain links TRBV7-2 with TRBJ2-1, with 14 bases that match TRBD2. Looked up from germline, CDR1 is SGHTA and CDR2 is FQGNSA. V lost 4 bases and J lost 2; bases outside the gene matches: 4. CDR3 size: 17 residues. This chain's CDR3 is CASSWTSGGQPYNEQFF. CDR3 bases: TGTGCCAGCAGCTGGACTAGCGGGGGGCAGCCCTACAATGAGCAGTTCTTC.

J is TRBJ2-2 and V is TRBV18; 9 bases are a match to TRBD1. The ends lost 0 bases at V and 9 bases at J; junction bases unmatched: 5. Looked up from germline, CDR1 is KGHSH and CDR2 is LQKENI. The CDR3 sequence is 15 residues long. CDR3 sequence (DNA): TGTGCCAGCTCACCACCGGACAGGGGTAACCGGGAGCTGTTTTTT. This gives the protein CASSPPDRGNRELFF.

The chain combines TRBV1 with TRBJ2-3; the D segment call TRBD2 is taken from the table without a DNA check. TRBV1 is marked as a pseudogene. The length of the CDR3 is 16 residues. DNA for the CDR3: TGCACCAGCAGCCGGGCGGGGGGGTCGGTGGCAGATACGCAGTATTTT. Translation: CTSSRAGGSVADTQYF.

The V and J genes are TRBV4-2 and TRBJ2-5, with D maybe TRBD2 (5 bases). Trimming cost V 5 bases and J 5 bases, with 15 bases left between them. The CDR3 totals 14 residues. Germline V gene sequence: CDR1 LGHNA, CDR2 YNFKEQ. CDR3 bases: TGTGCCAGCAGCTTAGCAGTAGCGTTGGAGACCCAGTACTTC. Amino acids: CASSLAVALETQYF.

The chain joins TRBV19 to TRBJ2-1, with D perhaps TRBD2 (6 bases). Trimming removed 5 bases at V and 2 bases at J, with 16 bases between. Germline V gene lookup returns CDR1 LNHDA and CDR2 SQIVND (reference sequence). The CDR3 spans 16 residues. The CDR3 DNA reads TGTGCCAGTAGTGCCGCTGGGACTTTCCCCTACAATGAGCAGTTCTTC. This encodes CASSAAGTFPYNEQFF.

This chain joins TRBV5-4 and TRBJ2-7; D might be TRBD1 (6 bases). The CDR3 runs 14 residues. Per the germline V gene, CDR1 is SGHNT and CDR2 is YYREEE (reference sequence). V lost 3 bases and J 2 bases, leaving 12 bases between the germline ends. In nucleotides, the CDR3 is TGTGCCAGCAGCTCCTGGGACATTCCCTACGAGCAGTACTTC. Its protein is CASSSWDIPYEQYF. The variable domain in full, completed from reference TRBV5-4 and TRBJ2-7, reads ETGVTQSPTHLIKTRGQQVTLRCSSQSGHNTVSWYQQALGQGPQFIFQYYREEENGRGNFPPRFSGLQFPNYSSELNVNALELDDSALYLCASSSWDIPYEQYFGPGTRLTVT.

J is TRBJ2-3 and V is TRBV12-5, with D unclear. This CDR3 has 16 amino acids. V gave up 0 bases and J gave up 2 bases, with 12 bases separating them. Germline CDR1 is LGHNT and CDR2 is FRNRAP. CDR3 protein: CASGLVSQRYTDTQYF. The CDR3 coding sequence is TGTGCTAGTGGTTTGGTAAGCCAGAGGTACACAGATACGCAGTATTTT.

As regards this clone: Its ends do not fully match the called genes, so a read error is possible. The CDR3 DNA reads TGTGCCAGCAGTTTAGGGGACAGGAACTTTGGCTACACCTTC. Translation: CASSLGDRNFGYTF. The rearrangement links TRBV6-5 to TRBJ1-2, with 8 nucleotides matching TRBD1. The CDR3 loop spans 14 amino acids. Germline V gives CDR1 MNHEY, CDR2 SVGAGI.

The rearrangement uses TRBV7-2 and TRBJ2-4; D remains unclear. CDR1 and CDR2 (germline): SGHTA, FQGNSA. Trimming removed 0 bases from V and 6 bases from J, with 6 bases in between. The CDR3 length is 13 residues. The CDR3 spells CASSLAASNIQYF. Written as DNA, the CDR3 is TGTGCCAGCAGCTTAGCGGCCTCAAACATTCAGTACTTC.

This chain connects TRBV5-1 to TRBJ1-5, with a possible D match to TRBD1 (5 bases). Germline loops: CDR1 SGHRS, CDR2 YFSETQ. V shed 4 bases and J shed 1 base, with 12 bases lying between them. There are 15 residues in the CDR3. Here the CDR3 DNA reads TGCGCCAGCAGCCCACGGGGGGGAAGCAATCAGCCCCAGCATTTT. Its translation: CASSPRGGSNQPQHF.

This rearrangement joins TRBV5-6 to TRBJ2-7, with a tentative D call TRBD1 (5 bases). The CDR3 length is 13 residues. The germline V gene has CDR1 SGHDT and CDR2 YYEEEE. Trimming removed 2 bases from V and 6 bases from J, with 12 bases in between. CDR3: CASSLGDIPEQYF. DNA for the CDR3: TGTGCCAGCAGCTTAGGGGATATACCCGAGCAGTACTTC. Based on the CDR3 plus reference TRBV5-6 and TRBJ2-7, the full variable domain is DAGVTQSPTHLIKTRGQQVTLRCSPKSGHDTVSWYQQALGQGPQFIFQYYEEEERQRGNFPDRFSGHQFPNYSSELNVNALLLGDSALYLCASSLGDIPEQYFGPGTRLTVT.

The V and J genes are TRBV20-1 and TRBJ1-5; possible D gene TRBD1, 6 bases. The V gene lost 5 bases and the J gene lost 11 bases, with 13 bases spanning the gap. The germline V gene encodes CDR1 DFQATT and CDR2 SNEGSKA (reference sequence). The CDR3 runs 11 residues. The chain's CDR3 is CSARVQGSQHF. The DNA for the CDR3 is TGCAGTGCTCGCGTACAGGGATCCCAGCATTTT.

Points on this clone: One junction end does not reproduce the germline sequence, and a read error may be involved. The V and J genes are TRBV10-3 and TRBJ1-5; TRBD1 is a possible D gene (5 bases). The CDR3 length is 16 residues. From germline, CDR1 is ENHRY and CDR2 SYGVKD. CDR3 DNA: TGTGCCACCAGTTGGGGGACTAACCGGCCCAATCAGCCCCAGCATTTT. It codes for CATSWGTNRPNQPQHF.

The chain carries TRBV28 and TRBJ1-2, with TRBD1 matching over 10 bases. Trimming removed 4 bases from V and 5 bases from J; junction bases left unmatched: 1. The CDR3 totals 13 residues. CDR1 and CDR2 from the germline V gene are MDHEN and SYDVKM. The CDR3 DNA reads as TGTGCCAGCAGTTCGGGACAGGGGTATGGCTACACCTTC. Amino acids: CASSSGQGYGYTF.